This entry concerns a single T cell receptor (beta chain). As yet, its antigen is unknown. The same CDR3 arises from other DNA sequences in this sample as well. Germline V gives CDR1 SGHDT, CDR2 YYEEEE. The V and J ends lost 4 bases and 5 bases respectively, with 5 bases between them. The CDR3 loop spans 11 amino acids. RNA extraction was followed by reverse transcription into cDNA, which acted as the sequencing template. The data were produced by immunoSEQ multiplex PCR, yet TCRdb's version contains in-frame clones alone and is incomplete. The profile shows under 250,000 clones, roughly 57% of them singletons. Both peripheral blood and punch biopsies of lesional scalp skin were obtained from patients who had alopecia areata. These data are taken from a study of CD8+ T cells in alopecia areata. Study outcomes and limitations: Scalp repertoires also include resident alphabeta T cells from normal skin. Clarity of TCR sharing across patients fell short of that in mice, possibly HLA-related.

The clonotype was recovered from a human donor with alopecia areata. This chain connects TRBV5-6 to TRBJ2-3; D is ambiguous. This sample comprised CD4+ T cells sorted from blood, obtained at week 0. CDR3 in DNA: TGTGCCAGCAGCCTGCAAGATACGCAGTATTTT. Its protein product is CASSLQDTQYF.